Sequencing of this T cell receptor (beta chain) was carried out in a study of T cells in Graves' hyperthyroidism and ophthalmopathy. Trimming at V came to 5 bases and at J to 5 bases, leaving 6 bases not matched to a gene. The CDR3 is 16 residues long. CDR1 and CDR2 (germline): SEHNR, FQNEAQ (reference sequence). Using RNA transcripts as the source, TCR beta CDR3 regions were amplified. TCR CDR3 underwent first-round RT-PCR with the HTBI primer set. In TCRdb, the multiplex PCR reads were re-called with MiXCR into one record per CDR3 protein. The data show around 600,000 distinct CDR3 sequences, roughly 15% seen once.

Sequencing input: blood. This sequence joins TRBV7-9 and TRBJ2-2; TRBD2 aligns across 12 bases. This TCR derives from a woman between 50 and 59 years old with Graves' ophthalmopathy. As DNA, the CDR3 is TGTGCCAGCAGCGTATCCGGGACTAGCGGGACCGGGGAGCTGTTTTTT. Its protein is CASSVSGTSGTGELFF.